Below are 21 T cell receptor beta chains sequenced from a single sample in a study of T cell repertoires in cytomegalovirus infection. Via MiXCR, TCRdb re-called the reads, giving one row per CDR3 protein. In the table there are hundreds of thousands of distinct CDR3 sequences, around 10% of which are singletons. Sample: PBMCs. These receptors originate from a human donor in good health (CMV status not recorded). Some clones in this sample may be carry-over from other donors' samples.

This chain links TRBV25-1 with TRBJ1-5, with 8 positions matching TRBD1. Per the germline V gene, CDR1 is MGHDK and CDR2 is SYGVNS. The CDR3 runs to 13 residues. Trimming removed 5 bases from V and 8 bases from J; junction bases left unmatched: 5. CDR3 region: CASSPGQGEPQHF. The CDR3 DNA reads as TGTGCCAGCAGTCCCGGACAGGGTGAGCCCCAGCATTTT. The whole variable domain, filled in from reference TRBV25-1 and TRBJ1-5, reads EADIYQTPRYLVIGTGKKITLECSQTMGHDKMYWYQQDPGMELHLIHYSYGVNSTEKGDLSSESTVSRIRTEHFPLTLESARPSHTSQYLCASSPGQGEPQHFGDGTRLSIL.

This clonotype has at least ten counts. This chain connects TRBV28 to TRBJ2-1; D not resolved. V lost 7 bases, J lost 5 bases, and 12 bases lay in between. CDR1 MDHEN and CDR2 SYDVKM come from the germline V gene. CDR3 length: 13 residues. The CDR3 loop is CASNWARNNEQFF. DNA for the CDR3: TGTGCCAGCAATTGGGCCAGGAACAATGAGCAGTTCTTC.

Ten or more counts support this clonotype. The chain employs TRBV10-3 and TRBJ2-3; no clear D. The CDR3 totals 11 residues. From germline, CDR1 is ENHRY and CDR2 SYGVKD. V was trimmed by 7 bases and J by 5 bases, leaving 7 bases between them. The DNA of the CDR3 is TGTGCCATCACGTCCGGAGATACGCAGTATTTT. Protein: CAITSGDTQYF.

There are many counts of this clonotype. The V and J genes are TRBV25-1 and TRBJ2-5; the D is unclear. CDR3 size: 16 residues. Germline CDR1 is MGHDK and CDR2 is SYGVNS. The V end lost 1 base, the J end lost 5 bases, and 17 bases lay between the germline ends. The CDR3 protein is CASSESGGPMGETQYF. The CDR3 DNA sequence: TGTGCCAGCAGTGAATCCGGTGGACCCATGGGCGAGACCCAGTACTTC.

Many counts were recorded for this clonotype. This rearrangement joins TRBV28 to TRBJ2-2; maybe TRBD1 (6 bases). CDR1 and CDR2 from the germline V gene are MDHEN and SYDVKM. The length of the CDR3 is 17 residues. V was clipped by 6 bases and J by 2 bases, with 19 bases between them. CDR3 nucleotides: TGTGCCAGCAGCCCACGTGCGGACAGACCTAACACCGGGGAGCTGTTTTTT. It codes for CASSPRADRPNTGELFF. The full variable domain, its missing parts supplied by reference TRBV28 and TRBJ2-2, is DVKVTQSSRYLVKRTGEKVFLECVQDMDHENMFWYRQDPGLGLRLIYFSYDVKMKEKGDIPEGYSVSREKKERFSLILESASTNQTSMYLCASSPRADRPNTGELFFGEGSRLTVL.

In its sample, this clonotype was seen many times. The J gene is TRBJ1-5, the V gene TRBV11-2; D remains ambiguous. Germline values: CDR1 SGHAT, CDR2 FQNNGV. This CDR3 has 17 residues. V was trimmed by 5 bases and J by 0 bases, leaving 17 bases between them. The CDR3 loop reads CASSPWEGPYSNQPQHF. The CDR3 region has the DNA TGTGCCAGCAGCCCCTGGGAGGGTCCCTATAGCAATCAGCCCCAGCATTTT.

This chain links TRBV7-9 with TRBJ2-2; D is unclear. The germline V and J ends were trimmed by 5 bases and 3 bases, with 13 bases remaining between them. CDR1 SEHNR and CDR2 FQNEAQ come from the germline V gene (reference sequence). CDR3 length: 15 residues. The CDR3 DNA is TGTGCCAGCAGCGCCCCAGTTCAGGACACCGGGGAGCTGTTTTTT. Its protein is CASSAPVQDTGELFF.

This clonotype was found many times. The chain carries TRBV6-1 and TRBJ2-4; 10 bases line up with TRBD2. This CDR3 comprises 16 residues. The V gene end was trimmed by 0 bases and the J gene end by 10 bases; junction bases not matched to a gene: 9. Germline CDR1 and CDR2: MNHNS and SASEGT. As DNA, the CDR3 is TGTGCCAGCAGTGAAGCTAAGCGGGGGGGGGGCCCGATTCAGTACTTC. Protein product: CASSEAKRGGGPIQYF.

Only a few counts were recorded for this clonotype. This chain joins TRBV20-1 and TRBJ2-1, with D possibly TRBD1 on 5 matching bases. Trimming left V 2 bases short and J 0 bases short, with 17 bases between. The CDR3 extends over 17 amino acids. Germline values: CDR1 DFQATT, CDR2 SNEGSKA (reference sequence). CDR3 protein: CSARLRQLVTSYNEQFF. The CDR3 DNA reads TGCAGTGCTAGACTAAGACAGTTGGTTACCTCCTACAATGAGCAGTTCTTC.

The CDR3 DNA reads as TGCAGCGCGGGACGGGTGAACACTGAAGCTTTCTTT. This gives the protein CSAGRVNTEAFF. The genes are TRBV29-1 and TRBJ1-1, with D tentatively TRBD1 (5 bases). CDR1 and CDR2 (germline): SQVTM, ANQGSEA. The CDR3 consists of 12 residues. Deletions cut 7 bases from V and 0 bases from J, with 9 bases between.

This clonotype has at least ten counts. The chain recombines TRBV2 with TRBJ2-7, with D possibly TRBD1 on 6 matching bases. Germline CDR1 SNHLY, CDR2 FYNNEI. The CDR3 contains 15 residues. V gave up 7 bases and J gave up 2 bases, with 18 bases separating them. The CDR3 loop reads CASNLNRETTYEQYV. In nucleotides, the CDR3 is TGTGCCAGCAATCTAAACAGGGAGACAACCTACGAGCAGTACGTC.

This clonotype was detected many times. The genes are TRBV28 and TRBJ2-4, with D tentatively TRBD2 (5 bases). CDR3 length equals 13 residues. V was pared by 11 bases and J by 2 bases, with 13 bases between. CDR1 is MDHEN and CDR2 is SYDVKM in the germline V gene. The chain's CDR3 is CASGHGTKNIQYF. The CDR3 DNA reads TGTGCCTCAGGCCACGGGACCAAAAACATTCAGTACTTC.

This clonotype was seen repeatedly, ten times or more. V usage is TRBV29-1 and J usage is TRBJ2-4; no definite D call. CDR3 size: 15 residues. V was shortened by 5 bases and J by 0 bases, with 14 bases between the two germline ends. Germline-derived CDR1 and CDR2 are SQVTM and ANQGSEA. CDR3 nucleotide sequence: TGCAGCGTTTTGCTTTGGGGATTAGCCAAAAACATTCAGTACTTC. Translating it yields CSVLLWGLAKNIQYF.

This clonotype was counted at least ten times. CDR3 DNA sequence: TGTGCTAGTGGTTTGGCGTCGGGACTCTCCTACAATGAGCAGTTCTTC. Its translation: CASGLASGLSYNEQFF. The chain employs TRBV12-5 and TRBJ2-1, with a possible D match to TRBD2 (6 bases). The CDR3 totals 16 residues. V lost 1 base and J lost 0, with 10 bases in between. The germline gives CDR1 LGHNT, CDR2 FRNRAP.

At least ten counts were recorded for this clonotype. The genes are TRBV7-9 and TRBJ2-1; 12 positions agree with TRBD1. The V and J ends lost 5 bases and 10 bases, in that order; junction bases with no gene match: 6. The CDR3 is 14 amino acids. From germline, CDR1 is SEHNR and CDR2 FQNEAQ (reference sequence). CDR3 protein: CASSPGDRGPEQFF. CDR3 DNA sequence: TGTGCCAGCAGCCCCGGGGACAGGGGGCCGGAGCAGTTCTTC.

This clonotype was seen many times. The V and J genes are TRBV19 and TRBJ2-3, with D uncertain. CDR3 length equals 15 residues. Germline V gene sequence: CDR1 LNHDA, CDR2 SQIVND (reference sequence). Trimming took off 0 bases at V and 4 bases at J, with 11 bases between the two ends. The CDR3 loop is CASSIDGGPADTQYF. The CDR3 DNA sequence: TGTGCCAGTAGTATAGATGGCGGTCCAGCAGATACGCAGTATTTT.

This clonotype was recorded many times. DNA for the CDR3: TGTGCCGGAGGCAGGGATCTGTTCGGAGGCTACACCTTC. Residues: CAGGRDLFGGYTF. The rearrangement links TRBV2 to TRBJ1-2; a weak D match, TRBD1 (5 bases). The germline V gene has CDR1 SNHLY and CDR2 FYNNEI. Trimming pared 11 bases from V and 8 bases from J, leaving 21 bases between. This CDR3 is 13 amino acids long.

This clonotype came up a few times. V gene TRBV6-2 or TRBV6-3 combines with J gene TRBJ2-7; possibly TRBD1 or TRBD2 for D (6 bases each). The CDR3 contains 13 residues. V lost 6 bases and J lost 3, with 12 bases in between. CDR1 and CDR2 (germline): MNHEY, SVGEGT. CDR3 region: CASRRGLGYEQYV. The CDR3 DNA follows: TGTGCCAGCAGACGGGGGCTTGGCTACGAGCAGTACGTC.

The chain carries TRBV20-1 and TRBJ1-4, with a weak D call TRBD1 (5 bases). The CDR3 sequence is 13 residues long. Germline CDR1 DFQATT, CDR2 SNEGSKA (reference sequence). V was trimmed by 5 bases and J by 5 bases, leaving 12 bases between them. The CDR3 nucleotides are TGCAGTGCTCCGACAGACGCAAATGAAAAACTGTTTTTT. Its protein is CSAPTDANEKLFF.

The sample holds many counts of this clonotype. The V gene is TRBV20-1, the J gene TRBJ2-7; D remains unclear. CDR3 size: 13 residues. V lost 8 bases and J lost 6, with 20 bases in between. The germline gives CDR1 DFQATT, CDR2 SNEGSKA (reference sequence). The DNA for the CDR3 is TGCAGTTCCGGCCCTCCACAATCAGCCGAGCAGTACTTC. It is translated as CSSGPPQSAEQYF.

This clonotype was seen many times. This chain uses TRBV4-1 with TRBJ1-2, with 7 bases lining up with TRBD1. Germline CDR1 and CDR2: MGHRA and YSYEKL. CDR3 size: 16 residues. V dropped 1 base and J dropped 3; count of bases not matched to a gene: 8. DNA of the CDR3: TGCGCCAGCAGCCAAGGGGGGACAGTTAAGGACTATGGCTACACCTTC. Encoded protein: CASSQGGTVKDYGYTF.